This T cell receptor (beta chain) was profiled in a study of response to subunit inactivated influenza vaccine. This clonotype has at least ten counts. What it binds is unknown. Study-level findings and limits: Authors suggested few new T cells are recruited by each seasonal influenza vaccination.

CDR1 is SGHTS and CDR2 is YDEGEE in the germline V gene. This CDR3 is 13 amino acids long. V was shortened by 4 bases and J by 4 bases, with 9 bases between the two germline ends. TCRdb analysed the RT-PCR reads with MiXCR anew, one entry per CDR3 protein. The sample lists more than 550,000 distinct CDR3 sequences, over 9.5% seen once, with roughly 10% in the top ten. The receptor's source is a man between 50 and 59 years old who received an inactivated influenza vaccine. The V and J genes are TRBV5-8 and TRBJ2-1; the D is unclear. Source: PBMCs from blood, taken on the day of vaccination. The CDR3 nucleotides read TGTGCCAGCAGCCCAAACAATTACAATGAGCAGTTCTTC. It encodes CASSPNNYNEQFF.